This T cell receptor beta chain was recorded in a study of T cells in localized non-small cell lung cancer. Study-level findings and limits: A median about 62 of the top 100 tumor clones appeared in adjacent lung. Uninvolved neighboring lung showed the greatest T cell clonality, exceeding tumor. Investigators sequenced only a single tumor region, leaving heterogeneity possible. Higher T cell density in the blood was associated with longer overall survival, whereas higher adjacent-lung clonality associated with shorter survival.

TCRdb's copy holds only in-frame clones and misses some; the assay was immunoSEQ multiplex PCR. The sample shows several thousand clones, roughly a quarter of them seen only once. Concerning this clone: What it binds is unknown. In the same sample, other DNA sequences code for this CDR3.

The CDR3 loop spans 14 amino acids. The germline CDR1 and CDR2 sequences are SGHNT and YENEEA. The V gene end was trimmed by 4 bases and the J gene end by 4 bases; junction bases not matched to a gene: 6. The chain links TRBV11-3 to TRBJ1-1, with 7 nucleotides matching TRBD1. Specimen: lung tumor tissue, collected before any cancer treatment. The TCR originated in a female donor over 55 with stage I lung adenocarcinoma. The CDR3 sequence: CASSSQGDSTEAFF. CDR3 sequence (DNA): TGTGCCAGCAGCTCGCAGGGGGACAGCACTGAAGCTTTCTTT. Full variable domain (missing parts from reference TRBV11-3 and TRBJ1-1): EAGVVQSPRYKIIEKKQPVAFWCNPISGHNTLYWYLQNLGQGPELLIRYENEEAVDDSQLPKDRFSAERLKGVDSTLKIQPAELGDSAVYLCASSSQGDSTEAFFGQGTRLTVV.